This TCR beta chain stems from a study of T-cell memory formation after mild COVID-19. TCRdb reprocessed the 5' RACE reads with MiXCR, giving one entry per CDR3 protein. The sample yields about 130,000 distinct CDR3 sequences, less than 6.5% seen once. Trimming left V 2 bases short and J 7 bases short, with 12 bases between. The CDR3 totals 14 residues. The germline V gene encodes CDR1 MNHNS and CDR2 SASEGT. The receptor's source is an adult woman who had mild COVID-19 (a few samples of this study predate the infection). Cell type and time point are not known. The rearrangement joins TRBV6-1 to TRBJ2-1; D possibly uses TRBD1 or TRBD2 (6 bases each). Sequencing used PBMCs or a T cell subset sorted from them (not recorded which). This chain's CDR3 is CASSERGARNEQFF. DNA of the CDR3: TGTGCCAGCAGTGAAAGGGGGGCCCGGAATGAGCAGTTCTTC.